These 2 T cell receptor beta chains were sequenced from one sample in a study of cytomegalovirus exposure and HLA in healthy donors. 13 Jbeta primers and 60 Vbeta primers were used for the PCR. Data came from immunoSEQ multiplex PCR; TCRdb stores just in-frame clones and leaves some out. In all, the sample yields fewer than 60,000 clones. The sample consisted of PBMCs. These receptors came from a woman aged 25 to 39 in good health and CMV-seropositive.

The V call is TRBV10-2, the J call TRBJ2-5; 8 bases fit TRBD2. The trim removed 6 bases at V and 5 bases at J, leaving 8 bases unmatched. The CDR3 extends over 14 amino acids. Germline V gives CDR1 WSHSY, CDR2 SAAADI. Here the CDR3 reads CASRLAATGETQYF. The CDR3 DNA reads TGCGCCAGCAGACTAGCGGCAACGGGGGAGACCCAGTACTTC.

V and J are TRBV9 and TRBJ2-1; 7 bases align to TRBD2. This CDR3 spans 15 amino acids. Germline assignment: CDR1 SGDLS and CDR2 YYNGEE. V was clipped by 0 bases and J by 5 bases; unmatched bases: 5. CDR3 nucleotides: TGTGCCAGCAGCGTAGGCGGGAGCCCCCACAATGAGCAGTTCTTC. Residues: CASSVGGSPHNEQFF.